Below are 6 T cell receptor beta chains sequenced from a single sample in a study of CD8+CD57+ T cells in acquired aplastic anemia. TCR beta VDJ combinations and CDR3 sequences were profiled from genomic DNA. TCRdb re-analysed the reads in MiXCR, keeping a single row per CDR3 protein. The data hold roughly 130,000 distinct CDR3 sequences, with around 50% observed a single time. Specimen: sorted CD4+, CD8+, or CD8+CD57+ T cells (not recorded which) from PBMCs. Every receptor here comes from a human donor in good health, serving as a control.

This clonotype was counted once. This CDR3 is CSLAGDSTDTQYF. CDR3 sequence (DNA): TGCAGCCTAGCGGGGGATAGCACAGATACGCAGTATTTT. The V call is TRBV29-1, the J call TRBJ2-3; 10 positions match TRBD2. Germline CDR1 is SQVTM and CDR2 is ANQGSEA. This CDR3 contains 13 residues. V lost 8 bases, J lost 0 bases, and 2 bases stayed unmatched.

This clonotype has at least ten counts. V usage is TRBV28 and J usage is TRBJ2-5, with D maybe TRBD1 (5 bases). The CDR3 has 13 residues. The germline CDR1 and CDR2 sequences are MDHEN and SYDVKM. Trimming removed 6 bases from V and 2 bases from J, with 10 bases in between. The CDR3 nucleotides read TGTGCCAGCAGGCCCACAGGACAAGAGACCCAGTACTTC. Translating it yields CASRPTGQETQYF.

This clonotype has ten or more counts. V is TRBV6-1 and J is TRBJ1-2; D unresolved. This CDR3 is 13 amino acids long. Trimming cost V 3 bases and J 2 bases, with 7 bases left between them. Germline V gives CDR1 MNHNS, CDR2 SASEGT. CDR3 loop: CASSERENYGYTF. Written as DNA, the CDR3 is TGTGCCAGCAGTGAGCGAGAAAACTATGGCTACACCTTC.

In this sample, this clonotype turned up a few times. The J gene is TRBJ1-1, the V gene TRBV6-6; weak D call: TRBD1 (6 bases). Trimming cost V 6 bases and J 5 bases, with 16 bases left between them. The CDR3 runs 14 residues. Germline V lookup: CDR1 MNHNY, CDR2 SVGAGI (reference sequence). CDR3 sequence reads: CASSQGRGRTEAFF. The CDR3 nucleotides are TGTGCCAGCAGCCAGGGGAGGGGCCGAACTGAAGCTTTCTTT.

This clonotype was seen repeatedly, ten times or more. As DNA, the CDR3 is TGTGCCAGCAGCTTAGTAGGGCGACAGGGAAGGAATGAGCAGTTCTTC. Its translation is CASSLVGRQGRNEQFF. This chain links TRBV11-2 with TRBJ2-1; 7 nucleotides match TRBD1. CDR1 SGHAT and CDR2 FQNNGV come from the germline V gene. The CDR3 is made up of 16 amino acids. The V gene end was trimmed by 1 base and the J gene end by 7 bases; junction bases not matched to a gene: 10.

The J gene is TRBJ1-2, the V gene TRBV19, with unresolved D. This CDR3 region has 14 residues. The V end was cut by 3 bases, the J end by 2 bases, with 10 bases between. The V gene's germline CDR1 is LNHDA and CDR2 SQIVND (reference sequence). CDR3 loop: CASSIEPRNYGYTF. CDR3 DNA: TGTGCCAGTAGTATTGAACCACGCAACTATGGCTACACCTTC.